This T cell receptor beta chain was retrieved from a study of cytomegalovirus exposure and HLA in healthy donors. Vbeta (60) and Jbeta (13) primers were used in the PCR. This table comes from immunoSEQ multiplex PCR, and its TCRdb copy is limited to in-frame clones, with some not included. The table has fewer than 130,000 clones, about 80% seen once. The receptor was derived from a female donor in good health and CMV-seropositive. Material: PBMCs.

The CDR3 nucleotides are TGTGCCAGCAGCATCGATCGGGGGTCCTACGAGCAGTACTTC. The encoded protein is CASSIDRGSYEQYF. This chain uses TRBV7-9 with TRBJ2-7, with TRBD2 as a possible D gene (6 bases). Per the germline V gene, CDR1 is SEHNR and CDR2 is FQNEAQ (reference sequence). V lost 5 bases to trimming and J lost 1 base, with 12 bases between them. The CDR3 runs to 14 residues.